Listed below are T cell receptor beta chains from one sample, sequenced in a study of Graves' ophthalmopathy and Graves' hyperthyroidism. Each CDR3 protein gets one entry after TCRdb re-called the multiplex PCR reads with MiXCR. Of about 1.2 million distinct CDR3 sequences in the sample, about 38% are singletons; the top ten hold over 8.5%. Sequenced material: peripheral blood or thyroid tissue (not recorded which). Every receptor here comes from an adult man with Graves' hyperthyroidism. CDR3s include the opening cysteine and the closing phenylalanine or tryptophan. Not all rows give a size; the values are once, few, many and, for expanded clones, a class.

V	size	J	CDR3
TRBV29-1	-	TRBJ1-5	CSVRVDLHEHF
TRBV19	-	TRBJ1-3	CAWMLRSSGNTIYF
TRBV5-1	-	TRBJ2-7	CASSVGQGSPPGYEQYF
TRBV5-4	many	TRBJ2-5	CASSFSGGQETQYF
TRBV25-1	-	TRBJ1-5	CASSEWRGKNQPQHF
TRBV29-1	-	TRBJ2-2	CSVRGQGELFF
TRBV12-3/TRBV12-4	-	TRBJ2-7	CASGLSPPWEYF
TRBV7-3	-	TRBJ2-7	CASGQGAGQGAGDEQYF
TRBV14	-	TRBJ2-2	CASSQAGTLGIGELFF
TRBV15	-	TRBJ2-7	CATSSEAPGSSYEQYF
TRBV12-3/TRBV12-4	many	TRBJ2-7	CASSFRDRGTDEQYF
TRBV3-1	-	TRBJ2-5	CASSQARGTLQETQYF
TRBV7-9	-	TRBJ1-4	CASSSGTGHGKLFF
TRBV5-5	-	TRBJ1-3	CASSLGIGQGAGNTIYF
TRBV6-5	-	TRBJ1-5	CASSYSPGVPQHF
TRBV15	many	TRBJ1-2	CATRQGAQGYTF
TRBV15	-	TRBJ1-2	CATSELQGREDF
TRBV19	-	TRBJ1-6	CASQAGATLHF
TRBV29-1	many	TRBJ2-5	CSAVAGLKETQYF
TRBV27	few	TRBJ1-1	CASSLSGDARQNTEAFF
TRBV11-2	-	TRBJ1-4	CARGGISGEKLFF
TRBV7-9	many	TRBJ1-2	CASSLAGTEVHGYTF
TRBV9	many	TRBJ2-5	CASSFSGEETQYF
TRBV15	-	TRBJ1-2	CATSRDRGETARGYTF
TRBV9	many	TRBJ1-3	CASSPSDPGNTIYF